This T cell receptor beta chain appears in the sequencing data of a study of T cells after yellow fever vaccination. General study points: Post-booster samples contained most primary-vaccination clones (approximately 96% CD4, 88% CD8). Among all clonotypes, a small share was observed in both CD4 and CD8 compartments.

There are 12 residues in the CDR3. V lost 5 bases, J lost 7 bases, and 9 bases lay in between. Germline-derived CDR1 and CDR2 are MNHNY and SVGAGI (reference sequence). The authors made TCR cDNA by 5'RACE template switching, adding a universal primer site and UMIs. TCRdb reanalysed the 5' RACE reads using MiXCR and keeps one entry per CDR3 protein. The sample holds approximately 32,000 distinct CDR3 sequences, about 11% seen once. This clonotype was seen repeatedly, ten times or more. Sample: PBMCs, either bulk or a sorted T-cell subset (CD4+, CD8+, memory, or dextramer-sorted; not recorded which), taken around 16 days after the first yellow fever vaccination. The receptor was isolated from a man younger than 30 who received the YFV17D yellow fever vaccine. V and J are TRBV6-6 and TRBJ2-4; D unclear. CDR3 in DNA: TGTGCCAGCAGTCCGAGTCCGAACATTCAGTACTTC. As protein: CASSPSPNIQYF.